This T cell receptor (beta chain) was found in a study of response to subunit inactivated influenza vaccine. This clonotype was counted between two and nine times. Germline V CDR1 and CDR2: DFQATT, SNEGSKA (reference sequence). V dropped 7 bases and J dropped 3; count of bases not matched to a gene: 7. There are 15 residues in the CDR3. TCRdb called the RT-PCR reads again in MiXCR, with one record for every CDR3 protein. The sample consists of roughly 550,000 distinct CDR3 sequences, under 25% of them appearing once. The sample was also linked to a second study, of T cells expressing NK-cell markers. In that study: The cDNA for TCR beta came from 5'RACE template switching with UMIs. Sorted CD3+CD56+NKG2C+, CD3+CD56+NKG2C- and CD3+CD56-NKG2C+ T cells supplied TCR beta repertoires.

V and J are TRBV20-1 and TRBJ2-1, with 12 bases that match TRBD2. The material sequenced was CD4+ T cells sorted from PBMCs, taken roughly 12 days after vaccination. The source is a middle-aged man who received an inactivated influenza vaccine. For the CDR3, the DNA is TGCAGTGTCCTCCGGACTAGCGGGGTCTACAATGAGCAGTTCTTC. It encodes CSVLRTSGVYNEQFF.